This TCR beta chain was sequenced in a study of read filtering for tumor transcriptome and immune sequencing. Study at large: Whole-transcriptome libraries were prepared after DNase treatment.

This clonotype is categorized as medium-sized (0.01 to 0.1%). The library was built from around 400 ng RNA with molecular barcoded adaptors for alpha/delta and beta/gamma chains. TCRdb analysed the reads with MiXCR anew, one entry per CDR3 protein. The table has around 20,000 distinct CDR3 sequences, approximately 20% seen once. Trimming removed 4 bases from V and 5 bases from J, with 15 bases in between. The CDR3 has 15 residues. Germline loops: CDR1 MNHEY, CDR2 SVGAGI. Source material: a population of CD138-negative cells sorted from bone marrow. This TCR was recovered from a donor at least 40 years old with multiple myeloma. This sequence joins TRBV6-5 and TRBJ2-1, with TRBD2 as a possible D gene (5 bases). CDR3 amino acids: CASSSSPEPHNEQFF. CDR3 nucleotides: TGTGCCAGCAGTTCTAGCCCTGAGCCCCACAATGAGCAGTTCTTC.